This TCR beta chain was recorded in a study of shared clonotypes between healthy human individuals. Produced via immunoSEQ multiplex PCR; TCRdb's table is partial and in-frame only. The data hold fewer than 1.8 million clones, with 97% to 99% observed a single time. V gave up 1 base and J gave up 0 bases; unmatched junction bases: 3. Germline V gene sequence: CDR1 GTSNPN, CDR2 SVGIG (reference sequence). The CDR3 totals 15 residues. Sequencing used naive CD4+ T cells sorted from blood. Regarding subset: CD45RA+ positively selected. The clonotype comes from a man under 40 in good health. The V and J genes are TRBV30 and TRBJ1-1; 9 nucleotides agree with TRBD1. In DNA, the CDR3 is TGTGCCTGGAGTGCCCGGGACAGGGTGAACACTGAAGCTTTCTTT. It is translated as CAWSARDRVNTEAFF.